This TCR beta chain was retrieved from a study of T cell repertoires in cytomegalovirus infection. Study background: It can be stated that public TCR beta signatures indicated CMV infection as well as a matching HLA type.

Study-wide results and caveats: Cumulative public TCR beta family frequency identified CMV carriers with the relevant HLA. The ex vivo response showed dominance by HLA-C-restricted CMV-specific TCR beta clonotypes.

Remarks on this clonotype: Its antigen is still unknown.

MiXCR, run by TCRdb on the reads, gives a single entry per CDR3 protein. The profile shows almost 500,000 distinct CDR3 sequences, about 10% of them singletons. Input material: PBMCs. The receptor was derived from a human donor in good health (CMV status not recorded). Some clones in this sample may be carry-over from other donors' samples.

The CDR3 here is CASSGPVDGGGYGYTF. CDR3 DNA sequence: TGTGCCAGCAGCGGACCGGTGGACGGCGGGGGGTATGGCTACACCTTC. This rearrangement joins TRBV9 to TRBJ1-2, with D tentatively TRBD1 (5 bases). CDR1 is SGDLS and CDR2 is YYNGEE in the germline V gene. V was shortened by 3 bases and J by 5 bases, with 20 bases between the two germline ends. This CDR3 is built from 16 residues.